These 9 T cell receptor delta chains were sequenced from one sample in a study of γδ T cells in repeated Plasmodium falciparum infection. Flow sorting of PBMC yielded separate Vgamma9/Vdelta2+ and Vdelta2-negative gammadelta T cell populations for bulk repertoire analysis. TCRdb ran CATT on the multiplex PCR reads. In the table there are 45,000 to 70,000 delta-chain clones, around 1.8% of which are singletons. The sequenced sample consisted of gamma-delta T cells from blood. The receptors were gathered from a pool of human donors (malaria-infected and uninfected, not separated).

This clone was observed a handful of times. TCRdb has a much larger clone's protein, which differs at residue 21 from the translation of this DNA, likely because of a read error; what is shown is the protein translated from the DNA. The rearrangement uses TRDV1 and TRDJ1; D is possibly TRDD2 (7 bases). Because TCRdb records no J gene, it was assigned here through a match of the DNA to germline. CDR3 size: 24 residues. From germline, CDR1 is TSWWSYY and CDR2 QGS. The CDR3 DNA reads as TGTGCTCTTGGGGAACTCGGTTTCTTACTTCCTAGACGATTCCTGGGGCGAAACACCGATAGACTCATCTTT. Its translation is CALGELGFLLPRRFLGRNTDRLIF.

This clone was detected many times. TCRdb's entry gives the protein of a much larger clone, which mismatches this DNA's translation at residue 22, likely from a read error; the protein reported here is translated from the DNA. This chain links TRDV1 with TRDJ1; 12 bases match TRDD3. Germline CDR1 TSWWSYY, CDR2 QGS. This CDR3 contains 24 residues. CDR3 sequence (DNA): TGTGCTCTTGGGGAACCCACCTTTTTCTGTCCTAACTGGGGGATACCCTGCTACACCGATAAACCCATCTTT. Translated: CALGEPTFFCPNWGIPCYTDKPIF.

A note on this clone: The protein recorded in TCRdb matches a much larger clone and deviates from this DNA's translation at residue 5, suggesting a read error; the protein here is obtained by translating the DNA. The chain recombines TRDV1 with TRDJ1; a possible D gene is TRDD3 (6 bases). Germline V gene data show CDR1 as TSWWSYY and CDR2 as QGS. This CDR3 is 21 amino acids long. Trimming took 4 bases from V and 10 from J, leaving 40 bases between them. As DNA, the CDR3 is TGTGCTCTTGGGGGACGAGAGCGCCTACATTCGAACGGGGGGGAACTGCCCGGACTCATCTTT. This sequence encodes CALGGRERLHSNGGELPGLIF.

Turning to this clone: TCRdb assigns this DNA the protein of a much larger clone, which departs from its translation at residue 11; this likely reflects a read error, and the protein shown comes from translating the DNA. The rearrangement links TRDV3 to TRDJ1, with D possibly being TRDD3 (6 bases). Here the J gene came from matching the DNA to germline, since TCRdb omits it. The CDR3 is 24 amino acids. V dropped 3 bases and J dropped 0 bases, with 44 bases sitting between them. Germline-derived CDR1 and CDR2 are TVYSNPD and GDNSRS (reference sequence). The CDR3 DNA is TGTGCCTTACCAATGTCCCCCTCAACTGGGAGATACGCGTATCCAAAAACGTACACCGATAAACTCATCTTT. This translates into CALPMSPSTGRYAYPKTYTDKLIF.

A note on this clone: The protein TCRdb gives is from a much larger clone and does not agree with this DNA's translation at residue 23, likely a read error; the protein shown here comes from the DNA. The CDR3: CALGELVFPHWYWGIVSWDTRQVFF. The DNA of the CDR3 is TGTGCTCTTGGGGAACTAGTCTTCCCCCATTGGTACTGGGGGATCGTCTCCTGGGACACCCGACAGGTGTTTTTC. Here the V gene is TRDV1, but the J gene went uncalled; the D call TRDD3 from the table was never checked on the DNA. The germline V gene encodes CDR1 TSWWSYY and CDR2 QGS. The CDR3 sequence is 25 residues long.

This clone was seen repeatedly, ten times or more. V and J are TRDV1 and TRDJ1; 8 positions match TRDD3. This CDR3 region has 15 residues. Germline CDR1 reads TSWWSYY; CDR2 reads QGS. J gave up 0 bases and V 1 base, and 1 base lay outside the gene matches. The CDR3 nucleotides read TGTGCTCTTGGGGAACCGGGATACGACACCGATAAACTCATCTTT. Translation: CALGEPGYDTDKLIF.

This clone was counted a few times. The translation of this DNA and the TCRdb protein of a much larger clone differ at residue 17, probably owing to a read error; the protein shown here is translated from the DNA. The chain employs TRDV1 and TRDJ1, with 13 bases fitting TRDD3. TCRdb records no J gene; here it was assigned by comparing the DNA to germline. This CDR3 is 22 amino acids long. V shed 0 bases, J shed 4 bases, and the junction held 20 bases outside the gene matches. Germline CDR1 TSWWSYY, CDR2 QGS. Here the CDR3 DNA reads TGTGCTCTTGGGGAACTTCGTCCTACTCCGTTTACTGGGGGATACGCTGACGATAAACTCATCTTT. It translates to CALGELRPTPFTGGYADDKLIF.

This clone has more than one count but fewer than ten. TCRdb's entry gives the protein of a much larger clone, which mismatches this DNA's translation at residue 4, likely from a read error; the protein reported here is translated from the DNA. J is TRDJ3 and V is TRDV1; D perhaps matches TRDD3 (7 bases). Here the J gene was assigned by germline matching of the DNA, as TCRdb has none. The CDR3 totals 24 residues. Germline lookup yields CDR1 TSWWSYY and CDR2 QGS. V shed 7 bases and J shed 1 base, with 35 bases lying between them. This CDR3 reads CALEVPRLMEILGKGSWDTRQMFF. Here the CDR3 DNA reads TGTGCTCTTGAGGTCCCACGCCTGATGGAAATACTGGGGAAGGGTTCCTGGGACACCCGACAGATGTTTTTC.

This clone was observed at least ten times. This likely came from a read error, as a far larger clone is one base away. Other DNA sequences from this sample encode an identical CDR3 as well. This chain links TRDV2 with TRDJ1; 9 bases agree with TRDD3. V dropped 4 bases and J dropped 1; count of bases not matched to a gene: 15. This CDR3 comprises 18 residues. In germline, CDR1 is GEAIGNYY, CDR2 EKD. The CDR3 here is CACDPVLGDTGVTDKLIF. The CDR3 DNA reads as TGTGCCTGTGATCCCGTACTTGGGGATACGGGGGTCACCGATAAACTCATCTTT.